This TCR beta chain was identified during a study of T cell repertoires in cytomegalovirus infection. Study details: Indications came from public TCR beta signatures; they pointed to CMV infection and to a matching HLA type. Whole-study findings and limits: HLA-C-restricted CMV-specific TCR beta clonotypes were dominant in the ex vivo response. Adding up the frequency of public TCR beta families identified people who carried CMV plus the relevant HLA.

Trimming stripped 8 bases from V and 6 bases from J, with 16 bases between. From germline, CDR1 is MNHEY and CDR2 SMNVEV (reference sequence). The CDR3 contains 13 residues. In TCRdb, the reads were re-called with MiXCR into one record per CDR3 protein. The table shows around 530,000 distinct CDR3 sequences, with approximately 25% occurring only once. Comments on this clonotype: Its antigen is as yet unknown.

The chain has TRBV27 and TRBJ1-2; possibly TRBD1 for D (6 bases). The sample comprised PBMCs. This clonotype originated in a human donor in good health (CMV status not recorded). Some clones in this sample may be carry-over from other donors' samples. This CDR3 reads CASRGRGIDGYTF. The CDR3 DNA sequence: TGTGCCAGCCGGGGCAGGGGAATCGATGGCTACACCTTC.